This T cell receptor beta chain was recorded in a study of shared clonotypes between healthy human individuals (dated by TCRdb to about 2020). Context from the whole study: The cohort included a few men and a couple of women between 18 and 49 years of age. For each donor, CD4 naive and CD4 memory were each run on three plates, CD8 naive on two plates, and CD8 memory on one plate. To estimate repertoire size and how much clonotypes are shared between individuals, the study performed deep sequencing of blood TCR repertoires from 4 to 6 healthy adults. To increase sequencing depth and limit assay-specific biases, different laboratories used diverse techniques to prepare libraries and sequence TCR repertoires. Each donor's leukapheresis produced roughly between roughly 0.85 and 10 billion PBMCs.

CD8 naive samples were obtained by positive selection for CCR7 among CD45RO-negative cells, yielding a CD45RA+CCR7+ population from which TemRA cells were excluded. The donors were healthy, HIV-negative adults with no recently reported acute infections or vaccinations. Only Caucasian adults living in Nashville, Tennessee, USA were represented among the donors. Blood was collected by leukapheresis, and PBMCs were isolated by Ficoll-Histopaque density gradient centrifugation and then cryopreserved in liquid nitrogen vapor phase. Analytical flow cytometry was used to check the purity and quantity of each magnetically sorted T cell population. Genomic DNA was isolated from each sorted fraction and quantified by UV absorbance on a Nanodrop 2000c. The CDR3 has 13 amino acids, counting the end cysteine and phenylalanine. Only the CDR3 DNA is retained, 39 bases long and in frame from the first base. Reading the germline V gene gives CDR1 SGDLS and CDR2 YYNGEE. At the junction V is shortened by 3 bases and J by 3 bases; bases outside the gene matches: 2.

With regard to this clone: No cognate antigen has been identified for it. It has no much larger one-base neighbor in the sample; base qualities were not kept. Other nucleotide sequences from this sample produce the same CDR3.

Using the deep immunoSEQ assay, multiplex PCR amplified TCR CDR3 regions from genomic DNA. Extracted genomic DNA from each cell subset was spread evenly across all wells of several immunoSEQ 96-well plates, with each plate serving as a replicate. For sorted subsets, 200 to 250 ng of genomic DNA, equivalent to 25,000 to 35,000 T cell genomes, went into each replicate PCR. Purified libraries were quantified with a Qubit 3.0 fluorometer, sized on a Bioanalyzer 2100, and re-quantified with the KAPA Library Quantification kit. Every immunoSEQ 96-well plate was sequenced on a dedicated single-read 150-cycle Illumina NextSeq 550 flow cell. The paper's processing steps were these. The immunoSEQ output contained only junctional sequences without quality scores, so filtering could not match that applied to full-length reads. Sequences were annotated with PyIR, a Python wrapper for IgBLAST v1.9, and V/J genes and CDR3 were assigned using IMGT germline references. Reads with weak V/J assignments (E-value above 1e-6), missing CDR3, stop codons, out-of-frame junctions, or ambiguous translated residues were removed. A V3J clonotype was defined by an identical inferred V gene, J gene, and CDR3 amino acid sequence. Percentage overlap between repertoires was computed as shared unique clonotypes divided by the size of the smaller repertoire. Repertoire richness was assessed with RTK rarefaction, the Chao1 estimator, and Recon v2.1 estimates of unobserved clonotypes. Generation probabilities for all TCRbeta clonotypes obtained by the gDNA method from four donors were computed using OLGA. The table was pulled from immuneACCESS by TCRdb, which kept in-frame rearrangements only. Such tables lose some clones; where checked, under half of the loss comes from unresolved V genes, and the rest has no known cause. For V, J and clone size, that table is used; D and trimming come from the DNA. Counted in this sample were 2 million or so clones; about 95% of them appeared once. Roughly 1% of the sample is in the top ten clones.

What the research found in general, with its limitations: Sharing across a handful of donors was observed for approximately 5% of naive CD4, 3% to 3.5% of naive CD8, 2% to 2.5% of memory CD4, and around 0.4% of memory CD8 clonotypes. Naive subsets generally had larger estimated clonotype richness than memory subsets did. Incomplete sequencing was indicated by rarefaction of sorted-subset datasets, despite the large sequencing depth. Compared with non-shared clonotypes, the clonotypes found in all four sorted-subset donors had higher generation probabilities. Sampling was restricted to blood, and TCR repertoires in tissue are likely to differ from TCR repertoires in blood. Based on pairwise subsampling, the degree of clonotype sharing among donors was expected to be affected by sequencing depth. The small number of donors limited the genetic and exposure-history diversity represented.

This TCR was recovered from a man between 18 and 35 years old in good health. Sequenced: naive CD8+ T cells sorted from blood. Reading the label with the study, this specimen's cell subset or site is: CD45RA+CCR7+. The chain couples TRBV9 to TRBJ2-7, and 8 bases in between align with TRBD1. Here the CDR3 is given as CASSEGQGYEQYF. The DNA reads as follows: TGTGCCAGCAGCGAAGGACAGGGCTACGAGCAGTACTTC.